This T cell receptor (beta chain) was sequenced during a study of vaccination and CD4 T cells after COVID-19 (dated 2022 in TCRdb). Broadly, across the study: Convalescent patients had a positive SARS-CoV-2 result on nasal swab PCR, and of these patients, fewer than ten had mild disease and one had severe disease. Six males and four females were included in the convalescent cohort, with two Hispanic individuals, seven Caucasians, two Asians and one multiracial person represented. Participants got two doses of the Pfizer-BioNTech BNT162b2 vaccine (n=8) or two doses of the Moderna mRNA-1273 vaccine (n=2). Post-COVID blood samples were collected from convalescent patients a median of about 92 days after diagnosis, with a range of about 30 to 161 days. Post-vaccine blood samples were taken a median of about 72 days after the second vaccine dose, with a range of roughly 13 to 250 days. For stimulating the cultures, overlapping spike peptide pools were used, derived from SARS-CoV-2 as well as from the common cold coronaviruses HCoV-NL63, HCoV-OC43 and HCoV-229E. In control cultures, a CEFX viral epitope pool was used as positive control, an HIV-1 Nef peptide pool was used as negative control, or no peptide was added. The spike-specific CD4+ TCR repertoire was compared before and after mRNA vaccination in approximately 9 COVID-19 convalescent patients and a handful of infection-naive healthy vaccine recipients. Study-level results and caveats: In convalescent patients, a median roughly 83% of post-vaccine SARS-CoV-2-reactive clones were detected only after vaccination, and vaccine-specific priming was suggested by this finding. Although the median number of SARS-CoV-2-reactive clonotypes went up from roughly 20 after infection to some 37 after vaccination, the increase was not significant. The study included relatively few convalescent patients and did not analyze early timepoints after natural infection. Nearly all vaccine-specific clones in convalescent patients (304 of 307) were mono-reactive for SARS-CoV-2 spike rather than cross-reactive with common cold coronaviruses.

Receptor libraries were prepared by PCR. TCR sequencing of DNA from cultured CD4+ T cells used the Oncomine TCR Beta short-read assay at the Johns Hopkins FTIC core. The QIAamp micro DNA kit was used to extract genomic DNA from the cultured CD4+ T cells. Oncomine TCR Beta libraries from cultured CD4+ T cells were pooled using unique dual indexes and sequenced on an Illumina iSeq 100. The paper's data handling went like this. Non-productive sequences were filtered out, and CDR3s that did not start with C, did not end with F or W, or were shorter than 7 amino acids were discarded. The MANAFEST web application identified antigen-specific clonotypes by comparing peptide-stimulated wells against reference wells and other culture wells. Positive clones required FDR below 0.05, an odds ratio above 5, and productive frequency above 0.1% in at least two of three replicate wells. A clonotype counted as cross-reactive if it showed significant expansion both in the SARS-CoV-2 spike wells and in at least one common cold coronavirus spike condition. Similarity between CDR3 sequences was evaluated in R version 3.6.1 using Levenshtein distances (stringdist) and unrooted phylogenetic trees (ape). The raw public reads went through TCRdb reprocessing: fastp at Q25, MiXCR clone calling, in-frame beta chains kept. Records with the same CDR3 protein are collapsed into one entry carrying the most frequent genes and DNA. The V and J calls were not made by the authors but by TCRdb's processing. This sample lists about 15,000 distinct CDR3 sequences; 74% were detected once. Roughly 15% of the sample is taken by the ten largest.

This sample's treatment or condition label indicates: approximately 11-day PBMC culture with coronavirus spike peptide pools or control peptides (ViraFEST assay). To expand antigen-specific T cells with peptide pools and then pick out the expanded clonotypes through TCR sequencing, the study relied on the ViraFEST assay. The positive SARS-CoV-2 PCR tests of the convalescent patients were dated from March to December 2020, before the Alpha, Beta and Delta variants emerged in the United States. Each well held around 2 million PBMCs cultured with approximately 9.1 ug/ml peptide pools in IMDM containing about 5% human AB serum and 9.5 to 10 IU/ml IL-2. On days 3 and 7, half of the culture medium was replaced with fresh IL-2-containing medium. CD4+ T cells were isolated after around 11 days of culture through negative selection using the EasySep CD4+ T cell isolation kit. PBMCs were separated from whole blood using Ficoll-Paque Plus gradient centrifugation and then either used fresh or cryopreserved at -140C. Triplicate wells were generally used for each culture condition.

As regards this clonotype: Its antigen has not been determined. Base qualities are missing; no much larger clone stands one base away.

The CDR3 holds 16 amino acids from the cysteine to the phenylalanine. Only the CDR3 region is kept as DNA, spanning 48 bases read in frame from base 1. The germline V end is reduced by 4 bases and the J end by 2 bases; junction bases left unmatched: 9. The CDR1 and CDR2 encoded by the germline V gene (reference sequence) are DFQATT and SNEGSKA. This TCR was sampled from a human donor who had recovered from COVID-19. The rearranged chain carries TRBV20-1 and TRBJ1-5, with 9 junctional bases fitting TRBD1. Sequenced material: CD4+ T cells from blood, cultured in vitro. The DNA is TGCAGTGCTAAGCACAGGGGGCTCGTGGGCAATCAGCCCCAGCATTTT. Its coded protein is CSAKHRGLVGNQPQHF.